The TCR beta chain under discussion was sequenced for a study of cytomegalovirus exposure and HLA in healthy donors. The primer mix had 60 Vbeta and 13 Jbeta primers. As processed by the authors: In a later analysis, 80 million to 100 million unique TCR beta chains included roughly 11 million shared by two or more donors. Produced via immunoSEQ multiplex PCR; TCRdb's table is partial and in-frame only. V and J calls and clone size are given by that table; D and trimming were obtained from the DNA. The ten most abundant clones cover about 2.2% of a sample with 100,000 to 150,000 clones. In germline, CDR1 is SGHAT, CDR2 FQNNGV. CDR3 size: 16 residues. V lost 5 bases, J lost 0 bases, and 10 bases stayed unmatched. Comments on this clone: The antigen remains undetermined.

Study results and caveats: TCR beta sequences reportedly predicted most subjects' HLA-A and HLA-B alleles accurately. The majority of TCR sequences were rare, yet some public TCRs appeared in many donors. An apparent linkage of common viral pathogens to several of the most significant clusters emerged in a later analysis.

The chain joins TRBV11-2 to TRBJ2-7, with 7 bases lining up with TRBD2. The sample was PBMCs. This sequence originates from a man aged 35-49 years in good health and CMV-seronegative. The CDR3 region has the DNA TGTGCCAGCAGCCCCCTCTCGAGCGGGGTCTCCTACGAGCAGTACTTC. This sequence encodes CASSPLSSGVSYEQYF.